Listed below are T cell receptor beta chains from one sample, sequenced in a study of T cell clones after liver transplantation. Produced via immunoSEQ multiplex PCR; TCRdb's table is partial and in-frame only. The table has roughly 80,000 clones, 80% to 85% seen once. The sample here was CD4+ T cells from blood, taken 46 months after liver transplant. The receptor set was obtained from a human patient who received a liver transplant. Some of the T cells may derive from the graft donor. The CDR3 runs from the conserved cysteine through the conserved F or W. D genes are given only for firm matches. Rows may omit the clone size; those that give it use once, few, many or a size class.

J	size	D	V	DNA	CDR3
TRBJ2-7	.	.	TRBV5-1	TGCGCCAGCAGCTTGGATTGGTCCTACGAGCAGTACTTC	CASSLDWSYEQYF
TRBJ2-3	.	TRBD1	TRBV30	TGTGCCTGGAGCGCGGGACAGGGATACACAGATACGCAGTATTTT	CAWSAGQGYTDTQYF
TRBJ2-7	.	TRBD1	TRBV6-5	TGTGCCAGCAGTTCACAGGGGGCTTACGAGCAGTACTTC	CASSSQGAYEQYF
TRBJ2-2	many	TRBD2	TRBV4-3	TGCGCCAGCAGCCCGCGGATAGCGGGAGAGCTCGGGGAGCTGTTTTTT	CASSPRIAGELGELFF
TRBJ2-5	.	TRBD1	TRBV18	TGTGCCAGCTCCACGACAGGGGCAGAGACCCAGTACTTC	CASSTTGAETQYF
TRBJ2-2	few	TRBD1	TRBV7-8	TGTGCCAGCAGCTTAGGGGACAGGGGCACCGGGGAGCTGTTTTTT	CASSLGDRGTGELFF
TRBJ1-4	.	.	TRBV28	TGTGCCAGCAGTTATCTGGGGGGATTTAATGAAAAACTGTTTTTT	CASSYLGGFNEKLFF
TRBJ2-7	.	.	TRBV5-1	TGCGCCAGCAGCCCGCGGTATACGTCCCACGAGCAGTACTTC	CASSPRYTSHEQYF
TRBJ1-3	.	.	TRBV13	TGTGCCAGCAGCTCCTTGGGGCGGATAACCTCTGGAAACACCATATATTTT	CASSSLGRITSGNTIYF
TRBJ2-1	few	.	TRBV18	TGTGCCAGCTCACCGGGGACGGCGTCCTACAATGAGCAGTTCTTC	CASSPGTASYNEQFF
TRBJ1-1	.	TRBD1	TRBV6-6	TGTGCCAGCAGTCGGCGACAGGGAGGGTCGAACACTGAAGCTTTCTTT	CASSRRQGGSNTEAFF
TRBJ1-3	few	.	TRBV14	TGTGCCAGCAGCCAAGACCTAGGGATGAGCTCTGGAAACACCATATATTTT	CASSQDLGMSSGNTIYF
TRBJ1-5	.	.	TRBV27	TGTGCCAGCAGTCTCAAGGGAAGTGCGGATCAGCCCCAGCATTTT	CASSLKGSADQPQHF
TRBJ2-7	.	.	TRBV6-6	TGTGCCAGCAGCAAAAAGGACGGGATTACCTACGAGCAGTACTTC	CASSKKDGITYEQYF
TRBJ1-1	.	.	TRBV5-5	TGTGCCAGCAGCTTGGATCCGGTCCGGGAAGCTTTCTTT	CASSLDPVREAFF
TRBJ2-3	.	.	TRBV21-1	TGTGCCAGCATCAAACCTAGCGGGAGGGTTCTAAATACGCAGTATTTT	CASIKPSGRVLNTQYF
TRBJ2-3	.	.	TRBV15	TGTGCCACCAGCAGAGACACCGGGGATACGCAGTATTTT	CATSRDTGDTQYF
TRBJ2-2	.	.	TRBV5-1	TGCGCCAGCAGAGGGATTTCGACCGGGGAGCTGTTTTTT	CASRGISTGELFF
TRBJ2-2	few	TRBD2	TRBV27	TGTGCCAGCCGCCGCCTGAAAAGCGGGGGGTACGGGGAGCTGTTTTTT	CASRRLKSGGYGELFF
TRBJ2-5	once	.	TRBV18	TGTGCCAGCTCACCAGAGGACAGATTGTACTTC	CASSPEDRLYF
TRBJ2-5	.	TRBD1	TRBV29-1	TGCAGCGTTGAGCGGACAGGGGGCCAAGAGACCCAGTACTTC	CSVERTGGQETQYF
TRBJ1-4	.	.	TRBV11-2	TGTGCCAGCAGCTTATGGGGGCCTAATGAAAAACTGTTTTTT	CASSLWGPNEKLFF
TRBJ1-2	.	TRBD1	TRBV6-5	TGTGCCAGCAGTTACGACAGGGGATCCTCTCTCGAAGGCTACACCTTC	CASSYDRGSSLEGYTF
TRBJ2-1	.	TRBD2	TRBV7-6	TGTGCCAGCAGCCTACTAGCGTCCAGCTCCTACAATGAGCAGTTCTTC	CASSLLASSSYNEQFF
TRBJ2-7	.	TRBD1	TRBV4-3	TGCGCCAGCAGCCAAGATAAAACAGGGGCTACGGACGAGCAGTACTTC	CASSQDKTGATDEQYF
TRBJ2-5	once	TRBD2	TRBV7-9	TGTGCCAGCAGCTCCCCGGGACTAGCGGGAGTGGAGACCCAGTACTTC	CASSSPGLAGVETQYF
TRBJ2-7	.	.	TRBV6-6	TGTGCCAGCAGTTACTCAGGGGATTATTACGAGCAGTACTTC	CASSYSGDYYEQYF
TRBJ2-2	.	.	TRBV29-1	TGCAGCCACAGGGGGGGGGTTGGAAGGGAGCTGTTTTTT	CSHRGGVGRELFF
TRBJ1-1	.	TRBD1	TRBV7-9	TGTGCCAGCAGCTTGAGGGTACAGGGGCCTATCCCGGACACTGAAGCTTTCTTT	CASSLRVQGPIPDTEAFF
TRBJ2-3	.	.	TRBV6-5	TGTGCCAGCAGTCCTGTACACACAGATACGCAGTATTTT	CASSPVHTDTQYF
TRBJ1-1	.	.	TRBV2	TGTGCCAGCAGTACCTCCAGGGGATTGAACACTGAAGCTTTCTTT	CASSTSRGLNTEAFF
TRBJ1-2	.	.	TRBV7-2	TGTGCCAGCAGCTTACTCAGGGAGGATGGCTACACCTTC	CASSLLREDGYTF
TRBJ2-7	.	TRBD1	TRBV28	TGTGCCAGCAGTCTAGGACAGGGGAGCTACGAGCAGTACTTC	CASSLGQGSYEQYF
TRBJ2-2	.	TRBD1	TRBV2	TGTGCCAGCAGCTTACAGGGGACCGGGGAGCTGTTTTTT	CASSLQGTGELFF
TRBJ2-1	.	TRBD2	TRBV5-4	TGTGCCAGCGGGGGAGCGGGAGGGTACAATGAGCAGTTCTTC	CASGGAGGYNEQFF
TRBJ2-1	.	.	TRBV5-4	TGTGCCAGCAGCTTGGACAGGGCCCCCTACAATGAGCAGTTCTTC	CASSLDRAPYNEQFF
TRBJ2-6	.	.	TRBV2	TGTGCCAGCATGGGCCGAAGACCCTCTGGGGCCAACGTCCTGACTTTC	CASMGRRPSGANVLTF
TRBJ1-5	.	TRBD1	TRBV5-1	TGCGCCAGCAGCTTGGGGACAGGGATGAATCAGCCCCAGCATTTT	CASSLGTGMNQPQHF
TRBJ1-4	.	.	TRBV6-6	TGTGCCAGCAGTTACTTCGGGACACCAGAAAAACTGTTTTTT	CASSYFGTPEKLFF
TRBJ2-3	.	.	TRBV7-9	TGTGCCAGCAGCTCGATAGATACGCAGTATTTT	CASSSIDTQYF
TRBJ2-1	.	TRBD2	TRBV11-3	TGTGCCAGCAGCCGGACTAGCGGGCTGGATGAGCAGTTCTTC	CASSRTSGLDEQFF
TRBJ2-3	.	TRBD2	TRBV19	TGTGCCACCCGGCCGGGGGGGGCGGGAGGGCGAGATACGCAGTATTTT	CATRPGGAGGRDTQYF
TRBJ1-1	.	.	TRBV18	TGTTCTACCATGCGAACTCGGGGCATTAACACTGAAGCTTTCTTT	CSTMRTRGINTEAFF
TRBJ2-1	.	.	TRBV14	TGTGCCAGCAGCCAAGATGTAAGCTCCTACAATGAGCAGTTCTTC	CASSQDVSSYNEQFF
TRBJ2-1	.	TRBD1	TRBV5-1	TGCGCCAGCAGCCCCAACGGACAGGGGTTCAATGAGCAGTTCTTC	CASSPNGQGFNEQFF
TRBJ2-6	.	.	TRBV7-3	TGTGCCAGCAGCCCTCACAGGTCTGGGGCCAACGTCCTGACTTTC	CASSPHRSGANVLTF